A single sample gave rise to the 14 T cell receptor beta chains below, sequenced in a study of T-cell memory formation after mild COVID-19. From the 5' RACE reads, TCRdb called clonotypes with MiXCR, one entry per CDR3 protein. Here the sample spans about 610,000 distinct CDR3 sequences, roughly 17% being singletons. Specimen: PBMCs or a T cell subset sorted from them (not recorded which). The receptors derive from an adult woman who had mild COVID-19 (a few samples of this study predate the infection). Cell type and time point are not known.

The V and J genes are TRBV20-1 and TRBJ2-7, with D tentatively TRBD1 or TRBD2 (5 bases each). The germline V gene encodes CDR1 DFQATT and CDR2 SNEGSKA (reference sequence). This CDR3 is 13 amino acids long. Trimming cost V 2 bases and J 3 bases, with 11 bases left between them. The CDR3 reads CSARFREHYEQYF. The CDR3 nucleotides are TGCAGTGCTAGATTCAGGGAGCACTACGAGCAGTACTTC.

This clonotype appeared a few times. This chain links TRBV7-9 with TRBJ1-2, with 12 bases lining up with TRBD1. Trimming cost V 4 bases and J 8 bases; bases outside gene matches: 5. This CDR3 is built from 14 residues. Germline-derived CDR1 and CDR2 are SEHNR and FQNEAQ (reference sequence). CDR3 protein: CASSSGQGAPGYTF. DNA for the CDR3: TGTGCCAGCAGCTCGGGACAGGGGGCGCCGGGCTACACCTTC.

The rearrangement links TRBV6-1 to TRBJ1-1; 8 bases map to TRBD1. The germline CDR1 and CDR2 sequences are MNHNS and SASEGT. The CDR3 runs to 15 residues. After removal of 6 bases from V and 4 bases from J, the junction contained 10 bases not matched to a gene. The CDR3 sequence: CASSLINGQGTEAFF. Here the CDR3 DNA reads TGTGCCAGCAGCTTAATTAACGGACAGGGCACTGAAGCTTTCTTT.

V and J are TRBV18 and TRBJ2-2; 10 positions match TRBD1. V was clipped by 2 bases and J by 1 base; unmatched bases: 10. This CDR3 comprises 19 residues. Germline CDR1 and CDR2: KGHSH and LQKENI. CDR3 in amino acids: CASSPVPGQGYLNTGELFF. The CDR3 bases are TGTGCCAGCTCACCAGTACCGGGACAGGGGTACCTGAACACCGGGGAGCTGTTTTTT. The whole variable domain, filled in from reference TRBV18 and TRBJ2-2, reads NAGVMQNPRHLVRRRGQEARLRCSPMKGHSHVYWYRQLPEEGLKFMVYLQKENIIDESGMPKERFSAEFPKEGPSILRIQQVVRGDSAAYFCASSPVPGQGYLNTGELFFGEGSRLTVL.

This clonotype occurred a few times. Here the CDR3 DNA reads TGTGCCAGCACCTACGAACCAGGGCATGAAAAACTGTTTTTT. Translating gives CASTYEPGHEKLFF. The V call is TRBV12-3 or TRBV12-4, the J call TRBJ1-4, with D perhaps TRBD1 (5 bases). The CDR3 extends over 14 amino acids. V lost 7 bases and J lost 6, with 15 bases in between.

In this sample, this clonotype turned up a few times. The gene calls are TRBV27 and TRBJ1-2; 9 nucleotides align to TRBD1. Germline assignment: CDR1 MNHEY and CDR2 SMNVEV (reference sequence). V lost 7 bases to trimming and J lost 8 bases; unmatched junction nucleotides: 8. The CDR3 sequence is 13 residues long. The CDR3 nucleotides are TGTGCCAGCAAGCACAGGGGGCTCGGGGGCTACACCTTC. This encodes CASKHRGLGGYTF.

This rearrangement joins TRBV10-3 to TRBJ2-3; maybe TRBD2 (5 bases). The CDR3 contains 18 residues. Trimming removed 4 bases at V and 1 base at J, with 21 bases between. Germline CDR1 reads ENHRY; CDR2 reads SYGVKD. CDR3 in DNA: TGTGCCATCAGTGGCGACTATGGAAAAAATAGCGGCACAGATACGCAGTATTTT. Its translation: CAISGDYGKNSGTDTQYF.

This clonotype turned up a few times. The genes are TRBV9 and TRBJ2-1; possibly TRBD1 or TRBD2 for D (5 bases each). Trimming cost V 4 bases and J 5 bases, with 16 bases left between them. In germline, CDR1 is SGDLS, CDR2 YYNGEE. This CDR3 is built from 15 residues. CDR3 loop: CASSIHGTKNNEQFF. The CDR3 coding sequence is TGTGCCAGCAGCATCCACGGGACGAAAAACAATGAGCAGTTCTTC.

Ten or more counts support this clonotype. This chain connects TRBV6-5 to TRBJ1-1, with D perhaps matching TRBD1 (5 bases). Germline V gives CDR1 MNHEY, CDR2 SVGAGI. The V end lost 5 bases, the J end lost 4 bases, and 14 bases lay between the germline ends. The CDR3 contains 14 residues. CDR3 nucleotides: TGTGCCAGCAGTCACCAGGAAGGGGCCACTGAAGCTTTCTTT. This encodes CASSHQEGATEAFF.

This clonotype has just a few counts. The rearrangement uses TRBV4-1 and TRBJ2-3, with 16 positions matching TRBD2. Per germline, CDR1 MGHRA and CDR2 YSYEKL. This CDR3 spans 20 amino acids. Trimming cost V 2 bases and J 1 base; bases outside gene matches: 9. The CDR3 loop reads CASSQRTGLAGGPGTDTQYF. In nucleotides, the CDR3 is TGCGCCAGCAGCCAACGAACGGGACTAGCGGGGGGGCCGGGCACAGATACGCAGTATTTT.

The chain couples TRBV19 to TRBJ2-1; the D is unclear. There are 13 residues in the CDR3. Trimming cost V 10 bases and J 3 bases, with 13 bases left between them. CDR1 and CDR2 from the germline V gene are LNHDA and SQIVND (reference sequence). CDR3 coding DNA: TGTGCCACCTTCCGGGCGGACTACAATGAGCAGTTCTTC. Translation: CATFRADYNEQFF.

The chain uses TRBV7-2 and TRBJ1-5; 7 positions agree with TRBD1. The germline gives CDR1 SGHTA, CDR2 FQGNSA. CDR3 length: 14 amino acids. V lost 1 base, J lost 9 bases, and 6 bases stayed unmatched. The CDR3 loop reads CASSLGGGSAPQHF. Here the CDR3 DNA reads TGTGCCAGCAGCTTAGGAGGGGGCAGTGCGCCCCAGCATTTT.

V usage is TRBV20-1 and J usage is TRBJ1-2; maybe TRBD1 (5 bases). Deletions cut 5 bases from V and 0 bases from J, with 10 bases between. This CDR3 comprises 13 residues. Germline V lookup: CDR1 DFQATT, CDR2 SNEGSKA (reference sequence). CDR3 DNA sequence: TGCAGTGCTCCGGACATGGCTAACTATGGCTACACCTTC. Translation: CSAPDMANYGYTF.

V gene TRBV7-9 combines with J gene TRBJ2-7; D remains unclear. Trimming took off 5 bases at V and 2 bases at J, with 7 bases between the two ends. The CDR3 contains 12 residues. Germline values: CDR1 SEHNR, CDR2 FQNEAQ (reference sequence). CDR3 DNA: TGTGCCAGCAGCCCCTCAGCCTACGAGCAGTACTTC. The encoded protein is CASSPSAYEQYF.